This is a list of T cell receptor beta chains from one sample in a study of shared clonotypes between healthy human individuals. The table came from immunoSEQ multiplex PCR; TCRdb's copy has only in-frame clones and leaves some out. In the table there are about 1.1 million clones, 70% to 85% of which are singletons. The sequenced material came from memory CD4+ T cells from PBMCs. The receptors were gathered from a man aged 18 to 29 in good health. Some clones in this sample may be carry-over from other donors' samples. Both conserved end residues are part of each CDR3. A D gene is named only where the DNA matches it firmly. Some rows have no size entry. The others give once, few or many, or a class for an expanded clone.

cdr3_nt	cdr3_aa	d_call	cdr3_length	v_call	j_call	clone_size
TGTGCCAGCAGCGAATATCAGGGGGAGGCTGGAAACACCATATATTTT	CASSEYQGEAGNTIYF	TRBD1	16	TRBV7-3	TRBJ1-3	NA
TGCGCCAGCAGTCCGTGGGAAGGGGTGAAGGAAGCTTTCTTT	CASSPWEGVKEAFF	NA	14	TRBV10-1	TRBJ1-1	NA
TGCGCCAGCAGCTTCGACAGGGAACTTGACAATGAGCAGTTCTTC	CASSFDRELDNEQFF	TRBD1	15	TRBV5-1	TRBJ2-1	NA
TGTGCCAGCAGGAGAGGACAGGGACAGGGGGAAGAGACCCAGTACTTC	CASRRGQGQGEETQYF	TRBD1	16	TRBV28	TRBJ2-5	NA
TGTGCCAGCAGCTTAGCGCCAGCGGGAGCAGCCGAGACCCAGTACTTC	CASSLAPAGAAETQYF	TRBD2	16	TRBV7-7	TRBJ2-5	many
TGCGCCAGCAGCTCGTTAGGTGAATGGGGGCTCGGAAGAATATATGGCTACACCTTC	CASSSLGEWGLGRIYGYTF	NA	19	TRBV5-1	TRBJ1-2	NA
TGTGCCAGCAGTTTATACAGGGGCGGGGGAGAGACCCAGTACTTC	CASSLYRGGGETQYF	NA	15	TRBV27	TRBJ2-5	NA
TGCGCCAGCAGCTCGGGACTAGCGGTGAACACCGGGGAGCTGTTTTTT	CASSSGLAVNTGELFF	TRBD2	16	TRBV5-1	TRBJ2-2	NA
TGTGCCAGCTCATCGACAGGCCCATCCTACGAGCAGTACTTC	CASSSTGPSYEQYF	NA	14	TRBV7-3	TRBJ2-7	NA
TGCGCCAGCAGCCAAGATGGGAGGGGTACAGATACGCAGTATTTT	CASSQDGRGTDTQYF	TRBD2	15	TRBV4-3	TRBJ2-3	once
TGCGCCAGCAGCTTGGTCGGAGGGACGAACACTGAAGCTTTCTTT	CASSLVGGTNTEAFF	NA	15	TRBV5-1	TRBJ1-1	NA
TGTGCCAGCAGCTTGGCTGCCATCTCCTACGAGCAGTACTTC	CASSLAAISYEQYF	NA	14	TRBV5-4	TRBJ2-7	NA
TGCGCCAGCAGCCAAAGAGCGGGAGAGTACAATGAGCAGTTCTTC	CASSQRAGEYNEQFF	TRBD2	15	TRBV10-2	TRBJ2-1	few
TGTGCCAGCAGCGTAGGACTAGCGTTGACCTACGAGCAGTACTTC	CASSVGLALTYEQYF	TRBD2	15	TRBV9	TRBJ2-7	NA
TGTGCCAGCAGCGCCGTGACAGGTCCCGTAGGGTATGGCTACACCTTC	CASSAVTGPVGYGYTF	NA	16	TRBV9	TRBJ1-2	NA
TGTGCCAGCAGCCCGCGGGGACTAAGTCAGGGGGAAGCTTTCTTT	CASSPRGLSQGEAFF	NA	15	TRBV5-5	TRBJ1-1	NA
TGTGCCAGCAGTAACATAGGGGCCTACTACGAGCAGTACTTC	CASSNIGAYYEQYF	NA	14	TRBV6-5	TRBJ2-7	NA
TGTGCCAGCTCACTTAGCGGGAGTGGAGCTGAGCAGTACTTC	CASSLSGSGAEQYF	TRBD2	14	TRBV18	TRBJ2-7	NA
TGTGCCAGCAGCTTGGCGGGAGTACCCAATGAGCAGTTCTTC	CASSLAGVPNEQFF	TRBD2	14	TRBV7-3	TRBJ2-1	NA
TGCGCCAGCAGCCAAGAGGCCTCTTACGAAGGGGGGTCGGAAAAACTGTTTTTT	CASSQEASYEGGSEKLFF	NA	18	TRBV4-1	TRBJ1-4	many
TGCGCCAGCATGTTGGCGGGAGGGTCAGATACGCAGTATTTT	CASMLAGGSDTQYF	TRBD2	14	TRBV10-2	TRBJ2-3	NA
TGTGCCAGTAACCCAAGGGGGCGGGAGGAGAACACCGGGGAGCTGTTTTTT	CASNPRGREENTGELFF	NA	17	TRBV19	TRBJ2-2	NA
TGTGCCAGCTCACCCCTCCGGGATGAGCAGTTCTTC	CASSPLRDEQFF	NA	12	TRBV18	TRBJ2-1	NA
TGTGCCAGCAGTGAGACTAGCGGTACCGGGGAGCTGTTTTTT	CASSETSGTGELFF	TRBD2	14	TRBV25-1	TRBJ2-2	once
TGTGCCAGCAGCCCAGGCAGGGGAAACAACTATGGCTACACCTTC	CASSPGRGNNYGYTF	NA	15	TRBV7-9	TRBJ1-2	once
TGCGCCAGCAGCTCTATTTCCGGGACAGGGTTTGATTATACGCAGTATTTT	CASSSISGTGFDYTQYF	TRBD1	17	TRBV5-1	TRBJ2-3	NA
TGCGCCAGCAGCCCGAACAGTGCCGGGGCCAACGTCCTGACTTTC	CASSPNSAGANVLTF	NA	15	TRBV5-1	TRBJ2-6	NA
TGTGCCAGCAGTTTACGGGGGAGTGGGTCCAAAAACATTCAGTACTTC	CASSLRGSGSKNIQYF	NA	16	TRBV27	TRBJ2-4	NA
TGCGCCAGCAGCCCAGAAAGACAGGGCACAGATACGCAGTATTTT	CASSPERQGTDTQYF	NA	15	TRBV4-1	TRBJ2-3	NA
TGCGCCAGCAGCCAAGGGGGGCGGGATACCAACTACGAGCAGTACTTC	CASSQGGRDTNYEQYF	NA	16	TRBV4-1	TRBJ2-7	few
TGCAGTGCCCTTGACCGATACGAGCAGTACTTC	CSALDRYEQYF	NA	11	TRBV20-1	TRBJ2-7	NA
TGCAGTGCCCCCGGCGGAGCTGAGCAGTTCTTC	CSAPGGAEQFF	NA	11	TRBV20-1	TRBJ2-1	once
TGTGCCAGCAGTGAAACGTTAGGGTTTGGCTACACCTTC	CASSETLGFGYTF	NA	13	TRBV6-1	TRBJ1-2	NA
TGTGCCAGCCCCCTAGGTCCCTTCAATGAGCAGTTCTTC	CASPLGPFNEQFF	NA	13	TRBV21-1	TRBJ2-1	NA
TGTGCCAGTAGTGGCGGGTCCAACACTGAAGCTTTCTTT	CASSGGSNTEAFF	NA	13	TRBV19	TRBJ1-1	NA
TGTGCCAGCAGCTTACAGGCAGGGGCTGAAGCTTTCTTT	CASSLQAGAEAFF	NA	13	TRBV7-3	TRBJ1-1	few
TGTGCCACCGGACAGGGGGCGCCTGGCTACACCTTC	CATGQGAPGYTF	TRBD1	12	TRBV2	TRBJ1-2	NA
TGTGCCAGCAGCTTCAACTCAGGACAGCTGAGCAATCAGCCCCAGCATTTT	CASSFNSGQLSNQPQHF	NA	17	TRBV28	TRBJ1-5	NA
TGTGCCAGCAGCTTCATCGGTTACAATGAGCAGTTCTTC	CASSFIGYNEQFF	NA	13	TRBV5-6	TRBJ2-1	NA
TGCGCCAGCAGACCCTGGACTACGCACGGTGGGGAGACCCAGTACTTC	CASRPWTTHGGETQYF	NA	16	TRBV10-2	TRBJ2-5	NA
TGTGCCAGCAGCGTAGACCGCCCTAGCTACAATGAGCAGTTCTTC	CASSVDRPSYNEQFF	NA	15	TRBV9	TRBJ2-1	NA
TGTGCCAGTAGTTCCCCAGGGAGGGTTGATCAGCCCCAGCATTTT	CASSSPGRVDQPQHF	NA	15	TRBV19	TRBJ1-5	many
TGTGCCAGCAGCCCGTGGGTACGAACAAGATACGAGCAGTACTTC	CASSPWVRTRYEQYF	NA	15	TRBV7-8	TRBJ2-7	NA
TGTGCCAGCAGCTCCGGACAGGGATGGACGACTGAAGCTTTCTTT	CASSSGQGWTTEAFF	TRBD1	15	TRBV7-9	TRBJ1-1	NA
TGTGCCAGCAGCGATGGGGGTGGCACAGATACGCAGTATTTT	CASSDGGGTDTQYF	NA	14	TRBV28	TRBJ2-3	NA
TGCGCCAGCAGCTTCGGGCTTACGGACGGATACTTCTTC	CASSFGLTDGYFF	NA	13	TRBV5-1	TRBJ2-7	NA
TGTGCCAGCAGCTTAACGGGTCATCGTTCTAGCAATCAGCCCCAGCATTTT	CASSLTGHRSSNQPQHF	NA	17	TRBV7-6	TRBJ1-5	NA
TGTGCCACCACCCTAGCCTCTGGGGCCAACGTCCTGACTTTC	CATTLASGANVLTF	NA	14	TRBV15	TRBJ2-6	NA
TGTGCCAGCAGTGAAAGCCCCACTTTTCGACTAGCGGGAGCCCACGAGCAGTACTTC	CASSESPTFRLAGAHEQYF	TRBD2	19	TRBV2	TRBJ2-7	once